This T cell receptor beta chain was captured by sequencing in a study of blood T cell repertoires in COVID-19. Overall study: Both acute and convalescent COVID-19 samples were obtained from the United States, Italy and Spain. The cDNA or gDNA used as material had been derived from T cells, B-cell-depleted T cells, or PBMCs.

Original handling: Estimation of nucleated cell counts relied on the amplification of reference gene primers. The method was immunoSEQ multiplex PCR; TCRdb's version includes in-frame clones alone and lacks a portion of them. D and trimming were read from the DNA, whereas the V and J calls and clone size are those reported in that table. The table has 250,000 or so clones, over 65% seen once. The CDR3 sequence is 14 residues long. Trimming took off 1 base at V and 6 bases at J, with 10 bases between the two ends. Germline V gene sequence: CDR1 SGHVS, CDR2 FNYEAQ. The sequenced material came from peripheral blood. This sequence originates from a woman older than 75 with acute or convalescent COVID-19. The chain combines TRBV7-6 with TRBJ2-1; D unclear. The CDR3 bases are TGTGCCAGCAGCTTAGACCGGTATCCCAATGAGCAGTTCTTC. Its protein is CASSLDRYPNEQFF.